What follows are 11 T cell receptor beta chains derived from one specimen sequenced in a study of blood T cell repertoires in COVID-19. Here immunoSEQ multiplex PCR was the method, and the copy in TCRdb shows in-frame clones only, minus some. The sample contains 210,000 or so clones, 89% of which appear only once. The sequencing input was peripheral blood. These receptors all stem from a woman aged 40-49 years with acute or convalescent COVID-19.

J is TRBJ2-7 and V is TRBV10-3, with a weak D call TRBD2 (5 bases). The CDR3 sequence is 13 residues long. Trimming shortened V by 5 bases and J by 5 bases, and 13 bases separated the two germline ends. CDR1 and CDR2 from the germline V gene are ENHRY and SYGVKD. The CDR3 nucleotides are TGTGCCATCAGTCCCTCACTAGGTAACGAGCAGTACGTC. Its protein is CAISPSLGNEQYV.

The rearrangement uses TRBV30 and TRBJ1-1, with TRBD1 identical over 10 bases. The CDR3 is 12 amino acids. Germline V CDR1 and CDR2: GTSNPN, SVGIG (reference sequence). The CDR3 spells CAGGTGDTEAFF. In DNA, the CDR3 is TGTGCGGGAGGGACAGGGGACACTGAAGCTTTCTTT.

The rearrangement links TRBV29-1 to TRBJ1-2; 9 positions match TRBD1. CDR1 and CDR2 from the germline V gene are SQVTM and ANQGSEA. After removal of 7 bases from V and 2 bases from J, the junction contained 11 bases not matched to a gene. The CDR3 contains 15 residues. CDR3 loop: CSGSGQGKGNYGYTF. CDR3 bases: TGCAGCGGCTCGGGACAGGGAAAGGGGAACTATGGCTACACCTTC. Full variable domain (outside the CDR3, taken from reference TRBV29-1 and TRBJ1-2): SAVISQKPSRDICQRGTSLTIQCQVDSQVTMMFWYRQQPGQSLTLIATANQGSEATYESGFVIDKFPISRPNLTFSTLTVSNMSPEDSSIYLCSGSGQGKGNYGYTFGSGTRLTVV.

This chain joins TRBV10-2 and TRBJ2-3, with a tentative D call TRBD2 (5 bases). Trimming left V 6 bases short and J 8 bases short, with 9 bases between. The CDR3 is made up of 11 amino acids. Germline assignment: CDR1 WSHSY and CDR2 SAAADI. This CDR3 is CASSLGLTQYF. CDR3 sequence (DNA): TGCGCCAGCAGCCTCGGACTTACGCAGTATTTT.

The chain joins TRBV3-1 (or the pseudogene TRBV3-2) to TRBJ1-6, with a possible D match to TRBD1 (5 bases). Between the trimmed V and J ends, which lost 1 base and 1 base, there was a span of 11 bases. The CDR3 sequence is 17 residues long. CDR1 LGHDT and CDR2 YNNKEL come from the germline V gene (reference sequence). The CDR3 sequence: CASSQGFGGSYNSPLHF. The CDR3 region has the DNA TGTGCCAGCAGCCAAGGGTTCGGGGGATCCTATAATTCACCCCTCCACTTT.

In nucleotides, the CDR3 is TGTGCCTGCTCGGGGGGATCGGATCAGCCCCAGCATTTT. Amino acid sequence: CACSGGSDQPQHF. J is TRBJ1-5 and V is TRBV30, with D perhaps TRBD1 (5 bases). CDR1 and CDR2 from the germline V gene are GTSNPN and SVGIG (reference sequence). This CDR3 comprises 13 residues. Between the trimmed V and J ends, which lost 6 bases and 5 bases, there was a span of 14 bases.

This chain connects TRBV2 to TRBJ1-4, with unresolved D. The CDR3 length is 14 residues. Germline CDR1 is SNHLY and CDR2 is FYNNEI. Trimming removed 7 bases at V and 6 bases at J, with 15 bases between. CDR3 DNA sequence: TGTGCCAGCATTTCCCGGGTCTGGGATGAAAAACTGTTTTTT. Protein: CASISRVWDEKLFF.

The V and J genes are TRBV9 and TRBJ1-2; no definite D call. This CDR3 comprises 13 residues. V lost 0 bases and J lost 12, with 15 bases in between. The V gene's germline CDR1 is SGDLS and CDR2 YYNGEE. The CDR3 region has the DNA TGTGCCAGCAGCGTAGGCACAGCCGCCCGCGACACCTTC. It specifies CASSVGTAARDTF.

Only a few counts were recorded for this clone. The chain recombines TRBV5-5 with TRBJ1-1, with 7 nucleotides matching TRBD1. Germline trimming cut 3 bases from V and 2 bases from J; bases unmatched to any gene: 4. CDR1 is SGHKS and CDR2 is YYEKEE in the germline V gene (reference sequence). This CDR3 is 14 amino acids long. In DNA, the CDR3 is TGTGCCAGCAGCTGGGGACAGACAAACACTGAAGCTTTCTTT. Translation: CASSWGQTNTEAFF.

The V gene is TRBV6-5, the J gene TRBJ1-5, with D tentatively TRBD1 (6 bases). From germline, CDR1 is MNHEY and CDR2 SVGAGI. V was clipped by 7 bases and J by 5 bases, with 12 bases between them. This CDR3 contains 13 residues. CDR3 loop: CASTLPGDQPQHF. In DNA form, the CDR3 reads TGTGCCAGCACCCTGCCAGGGGATCAGCCCCAGCATTTT.

This clone was seen once. This chain joins TRBV10-3 and TRBJ2-1; 10 positions match TRBD2. The junction had 4 bases not matched to a gene; V was cut back by 6 bases and J by 2 bases. The CDR3 loop spans 15 amino acids. Germline V CDR1 and CDR2: ENHRY, SYGVKD. The CDR3 spells CAIRASGGAYNEQFF. The CDR3 DNA reads TGTGCCATCAGGGCCAGCGGGGGGGCCTACAATGAGCAGTTCTTC.